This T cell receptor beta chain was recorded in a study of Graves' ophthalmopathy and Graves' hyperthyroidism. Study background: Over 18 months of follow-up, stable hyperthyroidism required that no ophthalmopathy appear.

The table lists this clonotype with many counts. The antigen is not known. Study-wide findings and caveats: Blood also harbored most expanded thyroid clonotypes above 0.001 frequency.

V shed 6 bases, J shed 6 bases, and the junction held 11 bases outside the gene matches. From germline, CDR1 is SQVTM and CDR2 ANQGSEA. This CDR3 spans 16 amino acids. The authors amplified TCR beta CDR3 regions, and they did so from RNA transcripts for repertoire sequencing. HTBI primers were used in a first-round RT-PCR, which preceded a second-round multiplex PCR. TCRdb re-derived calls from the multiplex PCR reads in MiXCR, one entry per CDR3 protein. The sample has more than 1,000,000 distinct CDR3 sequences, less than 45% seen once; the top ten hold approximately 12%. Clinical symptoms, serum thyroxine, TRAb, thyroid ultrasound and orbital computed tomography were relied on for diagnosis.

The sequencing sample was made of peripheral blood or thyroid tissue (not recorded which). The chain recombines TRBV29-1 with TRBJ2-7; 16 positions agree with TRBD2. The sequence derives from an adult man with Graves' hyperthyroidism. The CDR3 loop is CSVGTSGGASLSEQYF. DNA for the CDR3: TGCAGCGTCGGGACTAGCGGGGGGGCAAGTTTGAGCGAGCAGTACTTC.